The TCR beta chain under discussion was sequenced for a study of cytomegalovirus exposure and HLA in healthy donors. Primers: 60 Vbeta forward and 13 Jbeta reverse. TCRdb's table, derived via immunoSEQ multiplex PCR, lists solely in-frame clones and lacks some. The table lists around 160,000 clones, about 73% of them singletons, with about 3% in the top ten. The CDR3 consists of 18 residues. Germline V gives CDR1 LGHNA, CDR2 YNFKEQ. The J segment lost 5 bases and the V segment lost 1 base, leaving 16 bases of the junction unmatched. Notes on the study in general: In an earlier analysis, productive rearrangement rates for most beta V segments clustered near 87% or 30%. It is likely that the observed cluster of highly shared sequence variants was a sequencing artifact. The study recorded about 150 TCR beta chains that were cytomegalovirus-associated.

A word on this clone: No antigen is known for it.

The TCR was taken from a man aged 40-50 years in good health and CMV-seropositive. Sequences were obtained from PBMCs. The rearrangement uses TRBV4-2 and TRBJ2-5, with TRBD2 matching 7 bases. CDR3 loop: CASSQGFSRREFSETQYF. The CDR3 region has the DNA TGTGCCAGCAGCCAAGGATTCTCGCGGCGGGAGTTTTCGGAGACCCAGTACTTC.